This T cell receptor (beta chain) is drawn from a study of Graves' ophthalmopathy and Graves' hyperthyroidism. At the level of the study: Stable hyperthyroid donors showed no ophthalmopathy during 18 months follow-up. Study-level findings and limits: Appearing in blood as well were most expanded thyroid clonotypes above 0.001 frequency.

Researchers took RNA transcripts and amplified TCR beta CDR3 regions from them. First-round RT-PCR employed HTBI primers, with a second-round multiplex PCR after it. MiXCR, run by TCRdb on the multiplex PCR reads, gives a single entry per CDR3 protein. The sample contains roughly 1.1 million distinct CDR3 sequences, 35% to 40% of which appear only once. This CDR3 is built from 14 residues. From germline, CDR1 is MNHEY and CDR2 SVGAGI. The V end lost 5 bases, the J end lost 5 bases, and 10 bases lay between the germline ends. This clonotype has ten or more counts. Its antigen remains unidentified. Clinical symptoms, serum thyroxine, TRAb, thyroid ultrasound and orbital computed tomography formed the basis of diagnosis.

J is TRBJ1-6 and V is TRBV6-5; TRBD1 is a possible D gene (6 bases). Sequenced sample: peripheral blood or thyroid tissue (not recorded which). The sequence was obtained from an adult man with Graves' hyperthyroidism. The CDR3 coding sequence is TGTGCCAGCAGTAGGGGGGCAGATAATTCACCCCTCCACTTT. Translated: CASSRGADNSPLHF.